Shown below are 11 T cell receptor beta chains from a single sample sequenced in a study of Ad26.COV2.S vaccination and SARS-CoV-2 variants (dated by TCRdb to about 2021). Receptors were amplified or captured by the immunoSEQ multiplex PCR assay. TCRdb re-hosts the immuneACCESS table, in-frame sequences only. Its copies lack some clones; in the studies checked, an unresolved V gene accounts for under half of them, and the cause for the rest is not known. For this sample the table gives about 480,000 clones, of which 70% to 90% were detected only once. The top ten hold 9.5% to 15% of the sample. According to the study, the label for this sample's treatment or condition signals: around 19 received Ad26.COV2.S at low or high dose, single or two shots; 5 received placebo; per-sample allocation not given. For vaccine and placebo recipients, the sequenced repertoires came from samples collected on day 63 after the first injection.

Here the sequenced sample was peripheral blood, taken in a trial of Ad26.COV2.S vaccine versus placebo. The receptor set was obtained from a person between 18 and 60 years old who received the Ad26.COV2.S COVID-19 vaccine or a placebo.

The chain uses TRBV6-2 or TRBV6-3 and TRBJ1-1; D unresolved. The V gene lost 6 bases and the J gene lost 11 bases, with 13 bases spanning the gap. Per germline, CDR1 MNHEY and CDR2 SVGEGT. The CDR3 extends over 11 amino acids. The CDR3 is CASSQSTTAFF. The CDR3 DNA follows: TGTGCCAGCAGCCAGTCTACTACGGCTTTCTTT.

The chain recombines TRBV5-5 with TRBJ2-1; TRBD2 matches at 11 bases. CDR1 SGHKS and CDR2 YYEKEE come from the germline V gene (reference sequence). J was trimmed by 8 bases and V by 4 bases; bases with no gene match: 8. There are 15 residues in the CDR3. The CDR3 protein is CASSKLAGVPHEQFF. The CDR3 DNA is TGTGCCAGCAGCAAACTAGCGGGAGTCCCCCATGAGCAGTTCTTC. Using reference TRBV5-5 and TRBJ2-1 for the parts outside the CDR3, the full variable domain is DAGVTQSPTHLIKTRGQQVTLRCSPISGHKSVSWYQQVLGQGPQFIFQYYEKEERGRGNFPDRFSARQFPNYSSELNVNALLLGDSALYLCASSKLAGVPHEQFFGPGTRLTVL.

J is TRBJ2-3 and V is TRBV27; perhaps TRBD2 as D (6 bases). Germline lookup yields CDR1 MNHEY and CDR2 SMNVEV (reference sequence). CDR3 size: 12 residues. V dropped 5 bases and J dropped 6 bases, with 9 bases sitting between them. The CDR3 nucleotides read TGTGCCAGCAGTCCCCTAGCGGATACGCAGTATTTT. Translating it yields CASSPLADTQYF.

The chain couples TRBV5-6 to TRBJ2-7, with 7 bases fitting TRBD1. The CDR3 totals 15 residues. Germline V lookup: CDR1 SGHDT, CDR2 YYEEEE. Trimming removed 2 bases from V and 2 bases from J; junction bases left unmatched: 7. The CDR3 spells CASSLMTGQTYEQYF. The CDR3 DNA sequence: TGTGCCAGCAGCTTAATGACAGGGCAGACCTACGAGCAGTACTTC. Supplemented by reference TRBV5-6 and TRBJ2-7, the full variable domain reads DAGVTQSPTHLIKTRGQQVTLRCSPKSGHDTVSWYQQALGQGPQFIFQYYEEEERQRGNFPDRFSGHQFPNYSSELNVNALLLGDSALYLCASSLMTGQTYEQYFGPGTRLTVT.

The genes are TRBV7-3 and TRBJ2-2, with TRBD2 matching over 7 bases. The J segment lost 2 bases and the V segment lost 3 bases, leaving 3 bases of the junction unmatched. Germline CDR1 SGHTA, CDR2 FQGTGA. The CDR3 is made up of 15 amino acids. The CDR3 reads CASSLSGINTGELFF. CDR3 DNA: TGTGCCAGCAGCTTGAGCGGGATAAACACCGGGGAGCTGTTTTTT.

A single count supports this clone. Within the sample, other DNA sequences also encode this same CDR3. V and J are TRBV9 and TRBJ2-7; D possibly corresponds to TRBD1 (5 bases). V lost 0 bases and J lost 3, with 10 bases in between. The CDR3 extends over 14 amino acids. Germline V gene lookup returns CDR1 SGDLS and CDR2 YYNGEE. The CDR3 nucleotides read TGTGCCAGCAGCGTAGCCGGACAAGGCTACGAGCAGTACTTC. Translation gives CASSVAGQGYEQYF.

The gene calls are TRBV11-1 and TRBJ1-4; 7 bases agree with TRBD1. V lost 5 bases and J lost 7; bases outside the gene matches: 10. The germline gives CDR1 SGHAT, CDR2 FQDESV (reference sequence). This CDR3 has 15 residues. CDR3 residues: CASSRRQGFGEKLFF. CDR3 sequence (DNA): TGTGCCAGCAGCCGCAGACAGGGCTTTGGTGAAAAACTGTTTTTT.

The chain links TRBV2 to TRBJ2-7, with TRBD2 identical over 15 bases. The CDR3 covers 16 residues. Unmatched junction bases numbered 6, after V lost 6 bases and J lost 3 bases. The germline V gene has CDR1 SNHLY and CDR2 FYNNEI. CDR3 DNA: TGTGCCAGCAGCGCAGGACTAGCGGGAGGGAGCTACGAGCAGTACTTC. This codes for CASSAGLAGGSYEQYF.

The rearrangement links TRBV7-8 to TRBJ1-2, with a tentative D call TRBD1 (5 bases). The CDR3 is 14 amino acids. The germline V gene encodes CDR1 SGHVS and CDR2 FQNEAQ. Trimming left V 2 bases short and J 8 bases short, with 15 bases between. Here the CDR3 DNA reads TGTGCCAGCAGCTTATATGAAGGGGCGCAGGGCTACACCTTC. Its translation is CASSLYEGAQGYTF.

The chain recombines TRBV19 with TRBJ1-5, with 9 bases identical to TRBD1. Losses at the gene ends were 3 bases for V and 0 bases for J; bases not matched to a gene: 6. In germline, CDR1 is LNHDA, CDR2 SQIVND (reference sequence). This CDR3 is 17 amino acids long. DNA for the CDR3: TGTGCCAGTAGTATTCCGGGACAGGGATATAGCAATCAGCCCCAGCATTTT. It specifies CASSIPGQGYSNQPQHF. Complete variable domain (other parts from reference TRBV19 and TRBJ1-5): DGGITQSPKYLFRKEGQNVTLSCEQNLNHDAMYWYRQDPGQGLRLIYYSQIVNDFQKGDIAEGYSVSREKKESFPLTVTSAQKNPTAFYLCASSIPGQGYSNQPQHFGDGTRLSIL.

With respect to this clone: The identical CDR3 is also encoded by other nucleotide sequences in the sample. The chain carries TRBV29-1 and TRBJ1-5; D is unclear. Trimming took 4 bases from V and 0 from J, leaving 7 bases between them. Germline V gene lookup returns CDR1 SQVTM and CDR2 ANQGSEA. CDR3 size: 13 residues. CDR3 sequence: CSVGGGSNQPQHF. In DNA, the CDR3 is TGCAGCGTTGGCGGCGGTAGCAATCAGCCCCAGCATTTT.